This paragraph covers one T cell receptor beta chain sequence. The record originates from a study of blood T cell repertoires in COVID-19. This table comes from immunoSEQ multiplex PCR, and its TCRdb copy is limited to in-frame clones, with some not included. The sample has 200,000 to 300,000 clones; around four fifths are singletons. The sample was peripheral blood. This clonotype was obtained from an elderly woman with acute or convalescent COVID-19.

CDR3 residues: CASSARDSGNTIYF. CDR3 DNA: TGTGCCAGCAGCGCGAGGGATTCTGGAAACACCATATATTTT. The J gene is TRBJ1-3, the V gene TRBV9, with D uncertain. Germline V gives CDR1 SGDLS, CDR2 YYNGEE. Trimming left V 3 bases short and J 1 base short, with 8 bases between. CDR3 length: 14 residues.